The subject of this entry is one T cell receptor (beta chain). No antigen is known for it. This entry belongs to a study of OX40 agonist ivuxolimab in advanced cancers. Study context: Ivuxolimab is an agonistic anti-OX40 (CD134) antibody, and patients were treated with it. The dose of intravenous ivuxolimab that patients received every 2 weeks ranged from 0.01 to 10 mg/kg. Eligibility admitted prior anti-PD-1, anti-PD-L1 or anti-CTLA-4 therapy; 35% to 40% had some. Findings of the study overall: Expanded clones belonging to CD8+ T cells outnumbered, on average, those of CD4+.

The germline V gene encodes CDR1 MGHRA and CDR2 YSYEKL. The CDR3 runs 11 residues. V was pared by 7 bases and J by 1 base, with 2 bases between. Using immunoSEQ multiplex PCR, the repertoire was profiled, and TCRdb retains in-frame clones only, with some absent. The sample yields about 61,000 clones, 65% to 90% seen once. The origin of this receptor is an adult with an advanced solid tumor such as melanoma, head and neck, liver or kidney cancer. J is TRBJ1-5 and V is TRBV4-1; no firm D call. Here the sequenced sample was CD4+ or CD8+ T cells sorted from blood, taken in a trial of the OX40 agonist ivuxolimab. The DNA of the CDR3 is TGCGCCAGCATAAGCAATCAGCCCCAGCATTTT. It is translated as CASISNQPQHF.